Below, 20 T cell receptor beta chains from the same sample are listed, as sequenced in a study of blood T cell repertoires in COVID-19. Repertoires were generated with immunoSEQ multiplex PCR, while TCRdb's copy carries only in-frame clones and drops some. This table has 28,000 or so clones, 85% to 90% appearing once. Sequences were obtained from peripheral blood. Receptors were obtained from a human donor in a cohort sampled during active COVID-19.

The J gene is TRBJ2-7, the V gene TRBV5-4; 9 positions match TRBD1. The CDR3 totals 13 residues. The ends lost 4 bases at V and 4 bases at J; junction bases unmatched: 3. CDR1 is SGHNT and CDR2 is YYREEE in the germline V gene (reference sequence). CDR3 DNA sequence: TGTGCCAGCAGCAGGGACAGGGTGTACGAGCAGTACTTC. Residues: CASSRDRVYEQYF.

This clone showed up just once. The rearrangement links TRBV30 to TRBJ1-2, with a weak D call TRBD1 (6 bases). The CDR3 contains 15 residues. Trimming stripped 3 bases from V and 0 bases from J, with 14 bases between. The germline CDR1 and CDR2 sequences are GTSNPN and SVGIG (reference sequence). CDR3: CAWRRQDRANYGYTF. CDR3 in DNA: TGTGCCTGGAGAAGGCAGGACAGAGCTAACTATGGCTACACCTTC.

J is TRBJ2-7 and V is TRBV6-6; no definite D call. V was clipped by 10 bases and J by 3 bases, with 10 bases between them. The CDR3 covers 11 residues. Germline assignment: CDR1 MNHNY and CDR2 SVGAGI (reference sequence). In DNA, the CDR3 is TGTGCCACGTCTTCTGTCTACGAGCAGTACTTC. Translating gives CATSSVYEQYF.

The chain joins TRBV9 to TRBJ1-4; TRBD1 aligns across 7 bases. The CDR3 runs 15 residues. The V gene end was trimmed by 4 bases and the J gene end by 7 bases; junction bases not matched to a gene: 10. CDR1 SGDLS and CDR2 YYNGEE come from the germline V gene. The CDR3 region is CASSQLTGLSEKLFF. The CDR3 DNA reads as TGTGCCAGCAGCCAATTGACAGGGCTTAGTGAAAAACTGTTTTTT.

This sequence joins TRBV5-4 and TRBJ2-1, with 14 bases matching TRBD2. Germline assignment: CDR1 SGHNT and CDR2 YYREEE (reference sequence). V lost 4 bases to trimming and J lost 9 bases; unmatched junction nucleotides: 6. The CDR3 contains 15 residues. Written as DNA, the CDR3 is TGTGCCAGCAGCCTGACTAGCGGGGGGGCCGGTGAGCAGTTCTTC. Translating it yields CASSLTSGGAGEQFF. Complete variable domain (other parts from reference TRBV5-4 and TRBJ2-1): ETGVTQSPTHLIKTRGQQVTLRCSSQSGHNTVSWYQQALGQGPQFIFQYYREEENGRGNFPPRFSGLQFPNYSSELNVNALELDDSALYLCASSLTSGGAGEQFFGPGTRLTVL.

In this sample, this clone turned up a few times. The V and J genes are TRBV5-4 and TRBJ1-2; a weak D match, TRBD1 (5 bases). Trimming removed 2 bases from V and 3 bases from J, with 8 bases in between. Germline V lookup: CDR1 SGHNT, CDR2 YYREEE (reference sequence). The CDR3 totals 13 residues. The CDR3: CASSLAGHYGYTF. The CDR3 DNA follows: TGTGCCAGCAGCTTAGCGGGGCACTATGGCTACACCTTC.

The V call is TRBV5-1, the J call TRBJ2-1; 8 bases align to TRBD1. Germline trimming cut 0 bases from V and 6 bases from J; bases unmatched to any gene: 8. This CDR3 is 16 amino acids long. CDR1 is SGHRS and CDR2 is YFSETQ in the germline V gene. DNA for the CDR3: TGCGCCAGCAGCTTGGTGCCAGGGGGCTCAGTCAATGAGCAGTTCTTC. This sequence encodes CASSLVPGGSVNEQFF. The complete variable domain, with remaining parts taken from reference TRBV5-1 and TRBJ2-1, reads KAGVTQTPRYLIKTRGQQVTLSCSPISGHRSVSWYQQTPGQGLQFLFEYFSETQRNKGNFPGRFSGRQFSNSRSEMNVSTLELGDSALYLCASSLVPGGSVNEQFFGPGTRLTVL.

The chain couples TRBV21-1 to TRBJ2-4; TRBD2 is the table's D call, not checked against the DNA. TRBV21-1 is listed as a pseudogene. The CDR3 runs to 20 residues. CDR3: CASSKHLLGELNLAKNIQYF. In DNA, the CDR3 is TGTGCCAGCAGCAAGCACTTACTTGGGGAGCTGAACCTAGCCAAAAACATTCAGTACTTC.

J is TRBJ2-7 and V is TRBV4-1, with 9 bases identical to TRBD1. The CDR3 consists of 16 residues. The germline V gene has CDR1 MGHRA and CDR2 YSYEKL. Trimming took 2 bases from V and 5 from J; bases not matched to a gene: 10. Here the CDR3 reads CASSQRLGTGRNEQYF. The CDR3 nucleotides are TGCGCCAGCAGCCAAAGATTGGGGACAGGGCGCAACGAGCAGTACTTC.

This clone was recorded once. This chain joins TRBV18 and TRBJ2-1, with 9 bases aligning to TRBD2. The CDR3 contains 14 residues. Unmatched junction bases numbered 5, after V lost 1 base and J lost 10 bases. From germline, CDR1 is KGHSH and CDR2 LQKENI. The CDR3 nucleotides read TGTGCCAGCTCACCACTGCGGGGGGGCTGGGAGCAGTTCTTC. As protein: CASSPLRGGWEQFF.

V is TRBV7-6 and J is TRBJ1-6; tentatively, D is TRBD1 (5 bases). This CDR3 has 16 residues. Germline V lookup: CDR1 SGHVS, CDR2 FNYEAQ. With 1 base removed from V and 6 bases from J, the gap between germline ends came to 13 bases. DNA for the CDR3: TGTGCCAGCAGCTTAGGTCGGCAGGGAGGTAATTCACCCCTCCACTTT. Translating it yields CASSLGRQGGNSPLHF.

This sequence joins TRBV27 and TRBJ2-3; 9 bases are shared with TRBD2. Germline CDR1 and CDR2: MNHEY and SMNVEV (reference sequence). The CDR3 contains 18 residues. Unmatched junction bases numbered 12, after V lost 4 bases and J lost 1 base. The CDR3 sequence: CASSSQVAGVMGTDTQYF. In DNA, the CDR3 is TGTGCCAGCAGTTCCCAGGTAGCGGGGGTCATGGGCACAGATACGCAGTATTTT.

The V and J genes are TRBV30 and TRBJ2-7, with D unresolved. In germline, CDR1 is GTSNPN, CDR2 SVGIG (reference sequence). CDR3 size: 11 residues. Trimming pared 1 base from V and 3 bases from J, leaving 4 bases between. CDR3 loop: CAWSDSYEQYF. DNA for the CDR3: TGTGCCTGGAGTGACAGCTACGAGCAGTACTTC. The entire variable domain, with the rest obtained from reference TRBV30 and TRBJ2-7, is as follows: SQTIHQWPATLVQPVGSPLSLECTVEGTSNPNLYWYRQAAGRGLQLLFYSVGIGQISSEVPQNLSASRPQDRQFILSSKKLLLSDSGFYLCAWSDSYEQYFGPGTRLTVT.

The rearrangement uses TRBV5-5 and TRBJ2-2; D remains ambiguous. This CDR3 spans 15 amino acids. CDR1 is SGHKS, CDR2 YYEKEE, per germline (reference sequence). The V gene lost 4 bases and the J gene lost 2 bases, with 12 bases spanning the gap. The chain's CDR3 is CASSHDGFNTGELFF. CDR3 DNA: TGTGCCAGCAGCCATGACGGGTTCAACACCGGGGAGCTGTTTTTT.

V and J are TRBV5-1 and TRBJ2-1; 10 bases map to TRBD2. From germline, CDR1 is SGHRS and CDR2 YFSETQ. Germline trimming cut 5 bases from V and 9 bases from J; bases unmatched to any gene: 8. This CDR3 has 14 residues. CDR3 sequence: CASRRSGGASEQFF. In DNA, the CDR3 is TGCGCCAGCAGGCGGAGCGGGGGGGCCAGTGAGCAGTTCTTC.

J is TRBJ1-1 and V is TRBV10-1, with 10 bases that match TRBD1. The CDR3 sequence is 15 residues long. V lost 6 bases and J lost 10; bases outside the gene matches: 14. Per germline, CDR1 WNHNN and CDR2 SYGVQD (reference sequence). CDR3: CASSAGRDRGPRAFF. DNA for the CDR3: TGCGCCAGCAGCGCCGGCCGGGACAGGGGCCCGAGAGCTTTCTTT.

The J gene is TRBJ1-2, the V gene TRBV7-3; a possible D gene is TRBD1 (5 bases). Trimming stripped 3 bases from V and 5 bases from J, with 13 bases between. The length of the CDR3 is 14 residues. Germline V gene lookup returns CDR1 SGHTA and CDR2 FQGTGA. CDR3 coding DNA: TGTGCCAGCAGCTTGAACTCACAGGTTTATGGCTACACCTTC. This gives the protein CASSLNSQVYGYTF.

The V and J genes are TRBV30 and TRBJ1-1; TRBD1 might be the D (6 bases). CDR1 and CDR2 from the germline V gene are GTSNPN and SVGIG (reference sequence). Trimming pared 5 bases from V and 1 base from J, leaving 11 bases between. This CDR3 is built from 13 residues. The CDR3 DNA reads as TGTGCCTGGGCCACAGGGCCGAACACTGAAGCTTTCTTT. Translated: CAWATGPNTEAFF.

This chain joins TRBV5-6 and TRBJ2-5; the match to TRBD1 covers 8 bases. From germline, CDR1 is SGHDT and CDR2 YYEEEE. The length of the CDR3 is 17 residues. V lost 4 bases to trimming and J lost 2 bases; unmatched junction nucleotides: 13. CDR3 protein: CASSTDRAVRIQETQYF. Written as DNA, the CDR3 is TGTGCCAGCAGCACGGACAGGGCAGTGAGGATACAAGAGACCCAGTACTTC. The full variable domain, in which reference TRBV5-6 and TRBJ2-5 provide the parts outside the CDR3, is DAGVTQSPTHLIKTRGQQVTLRCSPKSGHDTVSWYQQALGQGPQFIFQYYEEEERQRGNFPDRFSGHQFPNYSSELNVNALLLGDSALYLCASSTDRAVRIQETQYFGPGTRLLVL.

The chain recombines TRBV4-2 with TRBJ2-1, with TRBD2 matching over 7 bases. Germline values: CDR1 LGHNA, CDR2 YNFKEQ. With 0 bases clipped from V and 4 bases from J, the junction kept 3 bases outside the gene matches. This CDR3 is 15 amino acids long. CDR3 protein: CASSQDREGYNEQFF. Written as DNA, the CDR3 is TGTGCCAGCAGCCAAGACAGGGAGGGGTACAATGAGCAGTTCTTC.